Below are 3 T cell receptor beta chains sequenced from a single sample in a study of blood T cell repertoires in COVID-19. Generated by immunoSEQ multiplex PCR, the TCRdb table keeps only in-frame clones and is missing some. This table has some 150,000 clones, around 75% appearing once. The sequenced sample was peripheral blood. All receptors derive from a woman aged 80 or over with acute or convalescent COVID-19.

This clone came up once. The rearrangement joins TRBV30 to TRBJ2-7, with 7 bases lining up with TRBD1. Unmatched junction bases numbered 9, after V lost 3 bases and J lost 4 bases. This CDR3 region has 14 residues. Germline CDR1 reads GTSNPN; CDR2 reads SVGIG (reference sequence). The CDR3 spells CAWSYGTAWYEQYF. The DNA of the CDR3 is TGTGCCTGGAGCTACGGGACAGCTTGGTACGAGCAGTACTTC. Together with reference TRBV30 and TRBJ2-7, the CDR3 gives the full variable domain: SQTIHQWPATLVQPVGSPLSLECTVEGTSNPNLYWYRQAAGRGLQLLFYSVGIGQISSEVPQNLSASRPQDRQFILSSKKLLLSDSGFYLCAWSYGTAWYEQYFGPGTRLTVT.

The rearrangement uses TRBV6-1 and TRBJ2-7, with TRBD1 matching 9 bases. CDR1 MNHNS and CDR2 SASEGT come from the germline V gene. This CDR3 spans 14 amino acids. V lost 6 bases and J lost 2; bases outside the gene matches: 5. In DNA form, the CDR3 reads TGTGCCAGCAGCACAGGGGGCGGAACCTACGAGCAGTACTTC. Translating it yields CASSTGGGTYEQYF.

V is TRBV11-2 and J is TRBJ1-1, with 11 bases lining up with TRBD1. The CDR3 totals 14 residues. The J segment lost 12 bases and the V segment lost 5 bases, leaving 11 bases of the junction unmatched. CDR1 and CDR2 (germline): SGHAT, FQNNGV. The CDR3 sequence: CASSPGRDRGISFF. The CDR3, as DNA: TGTGCCAGCAGCCCAGGGAGGGACAGGGGGATATCTTTCTTT. The complete variable domain, with remaining parts taken from reference TRBV11-2 and TRBJ1-1, reads EAGVAQSPRYKIIEKRQSVAFWCNPISGHATLYWYQQILGQGPKLLIQFQNNGVVDDSQLPKDRFSAERLKGVDSTLKIQPAKLEDSAVYLCASSPGRDRGISFFGQGTRLTVV.